This T cell receptor (beta chain) appears in the sequencing data of a study of CD8 T cells in ankylosing spondylitis. Study results and limitations: Past research had described some motif variants in reactive arthritis synovial fluid and blood. From matched ankylosing spondylitis synovial fluid, disease-linked clones were reportedly recovered at significantly enriched levels.

Trimming took 4 bases from V and 1 from J, leaving 13 bases between them. Germline CDR1 SGHNT, CDR2 YYREEE (reference sequence). This CDR3 is built from 15 residues. Making the TCR beta libraries involved quantitative 5'-RACE with molecular barcodes. In TCRdb, the 5' RACE reads were re-called with MiXCR into one record per CDR3 protein. Of roughly 97,000 distinct CDR3 sequences in the sample, roughly 8.7% are singletons; the top ten hold nearly 10%. There are many counts of this clonotype. Its antigen is currently unknown. The source is a male donor with ankylosing spondylitis or in good health (not recorded which). The sequencing sample was made of blood, either unsorted or a sorted T cell fraction (not recorded which). This chain uses TRBV5-4 with TRBJ2-3, with D possibly being TRBD2 (6 bases). DNA of the CDR3: TGTGCCAGCAGCCCGCGGGACTTCGGCACAGATACGCAGTATTTT. It encodes CASSPRDFGTDTQYF. Full variable domain (rest looked up from reference TRBV5-4 and TRBJ2-3): ETGVTQSPTHLIKTRGQQVTLRCSSQSGHNTVSWYQQALGQGPQFIFQYYREEENGRGNFPPRFSGLQFPNYSSELNVNALELDDSALYLCASSPRDFGTDTQYFGPGTRLTVL.